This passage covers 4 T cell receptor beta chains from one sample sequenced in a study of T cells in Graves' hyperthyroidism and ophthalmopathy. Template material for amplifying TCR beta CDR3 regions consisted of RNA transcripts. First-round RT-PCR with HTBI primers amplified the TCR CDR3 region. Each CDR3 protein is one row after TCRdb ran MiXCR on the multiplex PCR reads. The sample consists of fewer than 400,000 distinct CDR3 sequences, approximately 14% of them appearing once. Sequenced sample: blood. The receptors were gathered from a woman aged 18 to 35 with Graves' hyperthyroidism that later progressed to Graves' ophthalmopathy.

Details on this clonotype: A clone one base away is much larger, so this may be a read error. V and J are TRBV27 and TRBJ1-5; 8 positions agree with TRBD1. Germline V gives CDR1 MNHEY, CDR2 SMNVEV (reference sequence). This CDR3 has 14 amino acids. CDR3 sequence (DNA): TGTGTCAGCAGTCTGGGACAGGATCATCAGCCCCAGCATTTT. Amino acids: CVSSLGQDHQPQHF.

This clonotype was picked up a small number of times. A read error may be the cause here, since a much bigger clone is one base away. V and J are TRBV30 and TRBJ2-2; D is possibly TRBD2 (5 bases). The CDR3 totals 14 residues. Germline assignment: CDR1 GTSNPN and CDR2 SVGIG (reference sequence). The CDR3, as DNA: TGTGCCTGGAGATCGAGCCCGTTGACCGGGGAGCCGTTTTTT. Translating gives CAWRSSPLTGEPFF.

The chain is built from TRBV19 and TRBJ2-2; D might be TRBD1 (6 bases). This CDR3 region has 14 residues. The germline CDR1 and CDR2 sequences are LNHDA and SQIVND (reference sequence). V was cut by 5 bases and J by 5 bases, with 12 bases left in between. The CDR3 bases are TGTGCCAGTAGTGGAAACAGGGTGACCGGGGAGCTGTTTTTT. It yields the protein CASSGNRVTGELFF. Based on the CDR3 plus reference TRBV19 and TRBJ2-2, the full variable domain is DGGITQSPKYLFRKEGQNVTLSCEQNLNHDAMYWYRQDPGQGLRLIYYSQIVNDFQKGDIAEGYSVSREKKESFPLTVTSAQKNPTAFYLCASSGNRVTGELFFGEGSRLTVL.

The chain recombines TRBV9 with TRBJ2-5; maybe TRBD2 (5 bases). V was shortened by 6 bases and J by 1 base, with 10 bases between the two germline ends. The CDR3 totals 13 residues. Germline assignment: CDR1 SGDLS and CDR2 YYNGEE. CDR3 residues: CASNGGIQETQYF. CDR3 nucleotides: TGTGCCAGCAACGGAGGAATCCAAGAGACCCAGTACTTC. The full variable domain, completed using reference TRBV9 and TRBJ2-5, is DSGVTQTPKHLITATGQRVTLRCSPRSGDLSVYWYQQSLDQGLQFLIQYYNGEERAKGNILERFSAQQFPDLHSELNLSSLELGDSALYFCASNGGIQETQYFGPGTRLLVL.